The 14 T cell receptor beta chains reported below all come from one sample, sequenced in a study of T cell responses to AZD1222 COVID-19 vaccine. TCRdb's copy holds only in-frame clones and misses some; the assay was immunoSEQ multiplex PCR. The sample records fewer than 95,000 clones, approximately 89% being singletons. The sequencing here drew on peripheral blood, taken 28 days after the second AZD1222 dose. The receptors derive from an adult who received the AZD1222 COVID-19 vaccine.

The chain couples TRBV19 to TRBJ1-2; a weak D match, TRBD1 (5 bases). The germline V and J ends were trimmed by 5 bases and 10 bases, with 17 bases remaining between them. The CDR3 totals 13 residues. CDR1 LNHDA and CDR2 SQIVND come from the germline V gene (reference sequence). The CDR3 here is CASSPRDAFDYTF. CDR3 nucleotides: TGTGCCAGTAGTCCCCGGGACGCATTCGACTACACCTTC.

The rearrangement joins TRBV5-1 to TRBJ1-5; 11 nucleotides align to TRBD1. The trim removed 4 bases at V and 4 bases at J, leaving 13 bases unmatched. Germline V gene data show CDR1 as SGHRS and CDR2 as YFSETQ. This CDR3 is built from 18 residues. This CDR3 is CASSTPGTGGEGNQPQHF. DNA for the CDR3: TGCGCCAGCAGCACCCCCGGGACAGGGGGAGAAGGGAATCAGCCCCAGCATTTT.

This clone has just one count. The CDR3 bases are TGTGCCAGCAGTATCCGTAGGACCCGGGAGCTGTTTTTT. Translated: CASSIRRTRELFF. J is TRBJ2-2 and V is TRBV6-2 or TRBV6-3; no reliable D call. The CDR3 length is 13 residues. V was cut by 5 bases and J by 9 bases, with 13 bases left in between. In germline, CDR1 is MNHEY, CDR2 SVGEGT.

The chain recombines TRBV18 with TRBJ1-5; 7 nucleotides agree with TRBD1. CDR1 is KGHSH, CDR2 LQKENI, per germline. V dropped 0 bases and J dropped 4; count of bases not matched to a gene: 3. The CDR3 spans 15 residues. In nucleotides, the CDR3 is TGTGCCAGCTCACCACCGGGACAGCAGAATCAGCCCCAGCATTTT. Its translation is CASSPPGQQNQPQHF.

CDR3 residues: CATSREAGNQPQHF. CDR3 DNA sequence: TGTGCCACCAGCAGAGAGGCGGGCAATCAGCCCCAGCATTTT. The rearrangement links TRBV15 to TRBJ1-5; no definite D call. Germline V gives CDR1 LNHNV, CDR2 YYDKDF (reference sequence). This CDR3 has 14 residues. The V end was cut by 0 bases, the J end by 2 bases, with 5 bases between. The full variable domain, rest sourced from reference TRBV15 and TRBJ1-5, is DAMVIQNPRYQVTQFGKPVTLSCSQTLNHNVMYWYQQKSSQAPKLLFHYYDKDFNNEADTPDNFQSRRPNTSFCFLDIRSPGLGDTAMYLCATSREAGNQPQHFGDGTRLSIL.

The V and J genes are TRBV5-4 and TRBJ2-1; 7 nucleotides align to TRBD2. Germline CDR1 reads SGHNT; CDR2 reads YYREEE (reference sequence). The CDR3 runs to 15 residues. With V trimmed by 6 bases and J by 5 bases, 11 bases remained unmatched. In nucleotides, the CDR3 is TGTGCCAGCACTGGGGGGGGGAAGAGGAACAATGAGCAGTTCTTC. This codes for CASTGGGKRNNEQFF.

J is TRBJ1-6 and V is TRBV9; unclear D gene. The germline CDR1 and CDR2 sequences are SGDLS and YYNGEE. Between the trimmed V and J ends, which lost 4 bases and 0 bases, there was a span of 20 bases. This CDR3 is 19 amino acids long. CDR3 nucleotides: TGTGCCAGCAGCCCCGAGGGAGGTTTTGGGAGCTCCTATAATTCACCCCTCCACTTT. Residues: CASSPEGGFGSSYNSPLHF.

The chain uses TRBV20-1 and TRBJ2-1; 7 nucleotides agree with TRBD1. V lost 3 bases and J lost 7; bases outside the gene matches: 0. Germline CDR1 DFQATT, CDR2 SNEGSKA (reference sequence). The CDR3 spans 11 residues. CDR3 in DNA: TGCAGTGCTAGCAGGGGGAATGAGCAGTTCTTC. Translated: CSASRGNEQFF.

V and J are TRBV10-1 and TRBJ2-7; unclear D gene. Germline CDR1 reads WNHNN; CDR2 reads SYGVQD (reference sequence). Trimming cost V 1 base and J 0 bases, with 7 bases left between them. The CDR3 is made up of 14 amino acids. CDR3 DNA sequence: TGCGCCAGCAGTGAGTGGGTGCACTCCTACGAGCAGTACTTC. Amino acids: CASSEWVHSYEQYF.

This clone was observed once. V gene TRBV27 combines with J gene TRBJ2-2; the match to TRBD2 covers 9 bases. Germline V gene sequence: CDR1 MNHEY, CDR2 SMNVEV (reference sequence). The V segment lost 3 bases and the J segment 4 bases; nucleotides outside the gene matches: 0. The CDR3 is 14 residues long. CDR3 sequence (DNA): TGTGCCAGCAGTTTGCGGGAGGGCACCGGGGAGCTGTTTTTT. Translation gives CASSLREGTGELFF.

V is TRBV6-5 and J is TRBJ2-7, with 8 bases lining up with TRBD1. CDR3 length equals 16 residues. J was trimmed by 4 bases and V by 2 bases; bases with no gene match: 10. Looked up from germline, CDR1 is MNHEY and CDR2 is SVGAGI. This CDR3 is CASSYRAHRGEYEQYF. Written as DNA, the CDR3 is TGTGCCAGCAGTTACCGAGCCCACAGGGGGGAGTACGAGCAGTACTTC.

The CDR3 region has the DNA TGTGCCAGCAGCCCCCCTGGCGGACGGGCCTACAATGAGCAGTTCTTC. Encoded protein: CASSPPGGRAYNEQFF. The V and J genes are TRBV3-1 (or the pseudogene TRBV3-2) and TRBJ2-1; D ambiguous. Per the germline V gene, CDR1 is LGHDT and CDR2 is YNNKEL (reference sequence). CDR3 size: 16 residues. Trimming stripped 4 bases from V and 2 bases from J, with 15 bases between.

The CDR3 nucleotides read TGCGCCAGCAGCTTGGTAATGTTACCAGGCACAGATACGCAGTATTTT. Amino acid sequence: CASSLVMLPGTDTQYF. The J gene is TRBJ2-3, the V gene TRBV5-1; no clear D. Trimming pared 0 bases from V and 1 base from J, leaving 12 bases between. Germline V lookup: CDR1 SGHRS, CDR2 YFSETQ. The CDR3 is 16 amino acids.

The rearrangement uses TRBV28 and TRBJ2-2, with D perhaps TRBD1 (5 bases). Germline V lookup: CDR1 MDHEN, CDR2 SYDVKM. This CDR3 contains 15 residues. The V end was cut by 2 bases, the J end by 7 bases, with 14 bases between. CDR3 coding DNA: TGTGCCAGCAGTTTAGTGGCAGGGTATGGCGGGGAGCTGTTTTTT. It translates to CASSLVAGYGGELFF.